Included here is one T cell receptor (beta chain) sequence, with context. Its matching antigen is unknown. The data were taken from a study of shared clonotypes between healthy human individuals. The study, taken as a whole, reports: Memory subsets generally showed lower estimated richness than naive subsets. Compared with clonotypes that all four donors shared, non-shared clonotypes had lower generation probabilities.

Libraries were prepared by immunoSEQ multiplex PCR; TCRdb keeps only in-frame clonotypes and omits some of them. The sample lists a few hundred thousand clones; approximately 97% were seen once. Looked up from germline, CDR1 is MDHEN and CDR2 is SYDVKM. The CDR3 totals 15 residues. Unmatched junction bases numbered 8, after V lost 6 bases and J lost 3 bases. This receptor was obtained from a woman in her 30s in good health. The chain is built from TRBV28 and TRBJ2-7; TRBD2 matches at 10 bases. Sequencing was performed on naive CD4+ T cells sorted from blood. As to subset: CD45RA+ positively selected. Here the CDR3 reads CASSPGTSAYYEQYF. The CDR3 nucleotides are TGTGCCAGCAGCCCTGGGACTAGCGCCTACTACGAGCAGTACTTC.